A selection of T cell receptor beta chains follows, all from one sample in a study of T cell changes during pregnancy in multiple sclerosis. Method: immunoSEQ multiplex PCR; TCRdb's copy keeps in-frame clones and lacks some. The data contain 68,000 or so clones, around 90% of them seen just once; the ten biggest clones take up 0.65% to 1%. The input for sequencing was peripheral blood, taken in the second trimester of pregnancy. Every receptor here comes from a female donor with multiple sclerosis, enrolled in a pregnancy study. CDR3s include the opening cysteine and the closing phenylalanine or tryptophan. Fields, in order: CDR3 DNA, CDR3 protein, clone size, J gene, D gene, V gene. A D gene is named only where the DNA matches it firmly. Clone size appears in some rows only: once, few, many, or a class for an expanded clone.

cdr3_nt: TGTGCCAGCAGGCTTCCCGGGTACAACACTGAAGCTTTCTTT; cdr3_aa: CASRLPGYNTEAFF; clone_size: .; j_call: TRBJ1-1; d_call: .; v_call: TRBV7-9
cdr3_nt: TGTGCCAGTAGTGCCTCCGGGGGTTACGTCTATGGCTACACCTTC; cdr3_aa: CASSASGGYVYGYTF; clone_size: .; j_call: TRBJ1-2; d_call: .; v_call: TRBV19
cdr3_nt: TGTGCCAGCAGAGGACAGTTCAATCAGCCCCAGCATTTT; cdr3_aa: CASRGQFNQPQHF; clone_size: .; j_call: TRBJ1-5; d_call: .; v_call: TRBV6-5
cdr3_nt: TGCGCCAGCAGCTTGTACGGCGGGGGGGCAGATACGCAGTATTTT; cdr3_aa: CASSLYGGGADTQYF; clone_size: .; j_call: TRBJ2-3; d_call: TRBD2; v_call: TRBV5-1
cdr3_nt: TGTGCCTGGAGTGTACGGGTTCACGGCTACACCTTC; cdr3_aa: CAWSVRVHGYTF; clone_size: once; j_call: TRBJ1-2; d_call: .; v_call: TRBV30
cdr3_nt: TGTGCCAGCAGCCCCCTGAGCGGGGAGCTGTTTTTT; cdr3_aa: CASSPLSGELFF; clone_size: .; j_call: TRBJ2-2; d_call: .; v_call: TRBV7-7
cdr3_nt: TGTGCCAGCTCACCATTAGACAGATTCAATGAAAAACTGTTTTTT; cdr3_aa: CASSPLDRFNEKLFF; clone_size: .; j_call: TRBJ1-4; d_call: .; v_call: TRBV18
cdr3_nt: TGTGCCAGTAGTATAGAGACAGGGAACACTGAAGCTTTCTTT; cdr3_aa: CASSIETGNTEAFF; clone_size: .; j_call: TRBJ1-1; d_call: .; v_call: TRBV19
cdr3_nt: TGTGCCAGCAGCCCCCAGACAGCAGACTACTATGGCTACACCTTC; cdr3_aa: CASSPQTADYYGYTF; clone_size: .; j_call: TRBJ1-2; d_call: .; v_call: TRBV7-2
cdr3_nt: TGTGCCAGCAGCTTAGTAGGGGGCCCCGGGTACAATGAGCAGTTCTTC; cdr3_aa: CASSLVGGPGYNEQFF; clone_size: .; j_call: TRBJ2-1; d_call: TRBD1; v_call: TRBV7-2
cdr3_nt: TGTGCCACCGGACAGGGGCGGTCAGACGAGCAGTACTTC; cdr3_aa: CATGQGRSDEQYF; clone_size: .; j_call: TRBJ2-7; d_call: TRBD1; v_call: TRBV13
cdr3_nt: TGTGCCAGCAGCCAAGATCCTTATGGCTACACCTTC; cdr3_aa: CASSQDPYGYTF; clone_size: .; j_call: TRBJ1-2; d_call: .; v_call: TRBV4-2
cdr3_nt: TGTGCCAGCACTGATACAGGGGGCTACGAGCAGTACTTC; cdr3_aa: CASTDTGGYEQYF; clone_size: .; j_call: TRBJ2-7; d_call: TRBD1; v_call: TRBV6-5
cdr3_nt: TGTGCCAGCAGCGGCTCGCGGGGGCGGGAGACCCAGTACTTC; cdr3_aa: CASSGSRGRETQYF; clone_size: .; j_call: TRBJ2-5; d_call: .; v_call: TRBV7-9
cdr3_nt: TGTGCCATCGGAGGGGACGAGCAGTACTTC; cdr3_aa: CAIGGDEQYF; clone_size: once; j_call: TRBJ2-7; d_call: .; v_call: TRBV10-3
cdr3_nt: TGTGCCAGCAGTGAGACTAGCCCAGATACGCAGTATTTT; cdr3_aa: CASSETSPDTQYF; clone_size: .; j_call: TRBJ2-3; d_call: TRBD2; v_call: TRBV2
cdr3_nt: TGTGCCAGCAGCGTAGCAGGAGGGGTCGGCTACGAGCAGTACTTC; cdr3_aa: CASSVAGGVGYEQYF; clone_size: .; j_call: TRBJ2-7; d_call: .; v_call: TRBV9
cdr3_nt: TGTGCCAGCAGCCTCCGGACAGATGGCTACACCTTC; cdr3_aa: CASSLRTDGYTF; clone_size: once; j_call: TRBJ1-2; d_call: .; v_call: TRBV7-2
cdr3_nt: TGTGCCACCAGCAGAGCTTCGACAGGGCCTAATGAAAAACTGTTTTTT; cdr3_aa: CATSRASTGPNEKLFF; clone_size: .; j_call: TRBJ1-4; d_call: TRBD1; v_call: TRBV15
cdr3_nt: TGTGCCAGCAGCGGCCCTGGCGGGGGGCAATACTACAATGAGCAGTTCTTC; cdr3_aa: CASSGPGGGQYYNEQFF; clone_size: .; j_call: TRBJ2-1; d_call: TRBD2; v_call: TRBV5-6
cdr3_nt: TGTGCCAGCAGCTTTCAGGGGGACACCGGGGAGCTGTTTTTT; cdr3_aa: CASSFQGDTGELFF; clone_size: .; j_call: TRBJ2-2; d_call: TRBD1; v_call: TRBV7-9
cdr3_nt: TGTGCCAGCGGAGGAAGGGTGGGTGAGCAGTTCTTC; cdr3_aa: CASGGRVGEQFF; clone_size: .; j_call: TRBJ2-1; d_call: .; v_call: TRBV9
cdr3_nt: TGTGCCAGCAGTTATTCTTGGGCATTGGAGGATGAGCAGTTCTTC; cdr3_aa: CASSYSWALEDEQFF; clone_size: .; j_call: TRBJ2-1; d_call: .; v_call: TRBV6-9
cdr3_nt: TGTGCCAGCAGCGACTCTAATAGCAATCAGCCCCAGCATTTT; cdr3_aa: CASSDSNSNQPQHF; clone_size: .; j_call: TRBJ1-5; d_call: .; v_call: TRBV7-9